This entry concerns a single TCR beta chain. The data derive from a study of OX40 agonist ivuxolimab in advanced cancers. TCRdb keeps only in-frame clones here, not all; method: immunoSEQ multiplex PCR. The sample lists tens of thousands of clones; less than 90% were seen once. V shed 1 base, J shed 1 base, and the junction held 11 bases outside the gene matches. The CDR3 extends over 18 amino acids. CDR1 is SGHDT and CDR2 is YYEEEE in the germline V gene. The receptor comes from an adult with an advanced solid tumor such as melanoma, head and neck, liver or kidney cancer. V and J are TRBV5-6 and TRBJ1-5, with TRBD1 identical over 7 bases. The starting material was CD4+ or CD8+ T cells sorted from blood, obtained in a trial of the OX40 agonist ivuxolimab. The chain's CDR3 is CASSLRQGGSGSNQPQHF. The CDR3 DNA is TGTGCCAGCAGCTTGAGACAGGGAGGATCCGGGAGCAATCAGCCCCAGCATTTT.